Listed below are T cell receptor beta chains from one sample, sequenced in a study of blood T cells in healthy people across ages. TCRdb reprocessed the 5' RACE reads via MiXCR and lists one record per CDR3 protein. This table holds 1.8 million or so distinct CDR3 sequences, about two fifths found once. The sequencing sample was made of blood. The source of these receptors is a human donor in good health. The CDR3 runs from the conserved cysteine through the conserved F or W. Each record gives: D gene, CDR3 length, J gene, clone size, V gene, CDR3 protein, CDR3 DNA. A D gene is named only where the DNA matches it firmly. Not all rows give a size; the values are once, few, many and, for expanded clones, a class.

>TRBD2|15|TRBJ2-1|NA|TRBV11-1
CASSVWTSGDNEQFF
TGTGCCAGCAGCGTATGGACTAGCGGGGACAATGAGCAGTTCTTC
>NA|15|TRBJ2-3|NA|TRBV7-2
CASKNSGPSTDTQYF
TGTGCCAGCAAAAATAGCGGTCCTAGCACAGATACGCAGTATTTT
>NA|18|TRBJ1-5|NA|TRBV12-3/TRBV12-4
CASSLALREGGQNQPQHF
TGTGCCAGCAGTTTAGCGCTAAGAGAGGGGGGCCAAAATCAGCCCCAGCATTTT
>NA|14|TRBJ2-7|NA|TRBV7-2
CASSFTPTYNEQYF
TGTGCCAGCAGCTTTACTCCGACCTACAATGAGCAGTACTTC
>NA|16|TRBJ1-4|NA|TRBV27
CAGSFGEASTNEKLFF
TGTGCCGGCAGTTTTGGAGAGGCTTCAACTAATGAAAAACTGTTTTTT
>NA|14|TRBJ1-6|NA|TRBV6-2/TRBV6-3
CASSSRAQETPLHF
TGTGCCAGCAGTTCTAGGGCCCAAGAGACACCCCTCCACTTT
>TRBD1|13|TRBJ1-1|NA|TRBV28
CASRTGWATEAFF
TGTGCCAGCAGGACAGGGTGGGCCACTGAAGCTTTCTTT
>TRBD1|15|TRBJ2-4|NA|TRBV9
CASSATGTGGLEQYF
TGTGCCAGCAGCGCTACCGGGACAGGGGGCTTAGAGCAGTACTTC
>NA|15|TRBJ2-2|once|TRBV6-5
CASSYSTANTGELFF
TGTGCCAGCAGTTACTCGACTGCGAACACCGGGGAGCTGTTTTTT
>NA|12|TRBJ1-1|NA|TRBV20-1
CSAASTNTEAFF
TGCAGTGCTGCCTCCACGAACACTGAAGCTTTCTTT
>NA|15|TRBJ2-6|NA|TRBV20-1
CSATPTGSGANVLTF
TGCAGTGCTACTCCCACAGGCTCTGGGGCCAACGTCCTGACTTTC
>NA|12|TRBJ1-5|NA|TRBV19
CASSIGGQPQHF
TGTGCCAGTAGTATAGGGGGTCAGCCCCAGCATTTT
>NA|14|TRBJ1-2|few|TRBV6-1
CASSVREDPYGYTF
TGTGCCAGCAGTGTTAGGGAGGACCCATATGGCTACACCTTC
>NA|13|TRBJ1-2|NA|TRBV6-5
CASSYDWSYGYTF
TGTGCCAGCAGTTATGACTGGTCCTATGGCTACACCTTC
>NA|16|TRBJ1-6|NA|TRBV9
CASSPRSEGLNSPLHF
TGTGCCAGCAGCCCCCGGTCAGAAGGGTTGAATTCACCCCTCCACTTT
>NA|17|TRBJ2-3|NA|TRBV4-1
CASSQVGGPLGTDTQYF
TGCGCCAGCAGCCAAGTGGGGGGGCCCCTCGGCACAGATACGCAGTATTTT
>TRBD2|13|TRBJ2-1|many|TRBV29-1
CSVEERGVDEQFF
TGCAGCGTTGAGGAGCGGGGGGTAGATGAGCAGTTCTTC
>TRBD2|16|TRBJ2-3|NA|TRBV3-1
CASRNSGGQTTDTQYF
TGTGCCAGCAGAAATAGCGGGGGACAGACCACAGATACGCAGTATTTT
>NA|14|TRBJ1-2|NA|TRBV9
CASSAGTRPDGYTF
TGTGCCAGCAGCGCCGGGACACGGCCTGATGGCTACACCTTC
>NA|14|TRBJ2-5|NA|TRBV28
CASSSTGGPTRRYF
TGTGCCAGCAGTTCCACCGGAGGACCTACGAGGCGGTACTTC
>NA|13|TRBJ2-5|NA|TRBV5-6
CASSLPSGGTQYF
TGTGCCAGCAGCTTACCCAGCGGTGGGACCCAGTACTTC
>NA|13|TRBJ2-7|NA|TRBV25-1
CANTTGATYEQYF
TGTGCCAACACCACGGGGGCCACCTACGAGCAGTACTTC
>NA|13|TRBJ2-1|NA|TRBV30
CAWSKGIYNEQFF
TGTGCCTGGAGTAAGGGAATCTACAATGAGCAGTTCTTC
>NA|14|TRBJ2-5|NA|TRBV5-1
CASSFGLAQETQYF
TGCGCCAGCAGCTTTGGGCTAGCCCAAGAGACCCAGTACTTC
>NA|12|TRBJ1-5|NA|TRBV9
CASRDSLRPQHF
TGTGCCAGCAGGGACAGTTTGCGGCCCCAGCATTTT
>TRBD1|15|TRBJ2-3|NA|TRBV5-1
CASSLGQGLGDTQYF
TGCGCCAGCAGCTTGGGACAGGGGCTCGGAGATACGCAGTATTTT
>NA|15|TRBJ1-2|NA|TRBV18
CASSQGRTEMYGYTF
TGTGCCAGCTCACAAGGCAGGACGGAGATGTATGGCTACACCTTC
>TRBD2|17|TRBJ2-7|NA|TRBV29-1
CSVENALAGGFGFEQYF
TGCAGCGTTGAGAATGCACTAGCGGGGGGGTTCGGGTTCGAGCAGTACTTC
>NA|15|TRBJ1-4|NA|TRBV27
CASSPRTAARGKLFF
TGTGCCAGCAGTCCACGGACAGCTGCTCGGGGAAAACTGTTTTTT
>NA|16|TRBJ1-4|NA|TRBV28
CASSLIPITTNEKLFF
TGTGCCAGCAGTCTCATTCCAATTACAACTAATGAAAAACTGTTTTTT
>TRBD1|15|TRBJ2-7|NA|TRBV13
CASSFQGVSGYEQYF
TGTGCCAGCAGCTTCCAGGGGGTAAGCGGCTACGAGCAGTACTTC
>NA|15|TRBJ2-7|few|TRBV27
CASSLSWDLAYEQYF
TGTGCCAGCAGTTTATCTTGGGACTTAGCCTACGAGCAGTACTTC
>NA|13|TRBJ2-7|NA|TRBV24-1
CATSDSVIYEQYF
TGTGCCACCAGTGATTCAGTAATCTACGAGCAGTACTTC
>NA|14|TRBJ2-3|NA|TRBV25-1
CASREAVKTDTQYF
TGTGCCAGCCGAGAGGCAGTGAAGACAGATACGCAGTATTTT
>NA|14|TRBJ2-7|NA|TRBV9
CASSVFESSYEQYF
TGTGCCAGCAGCGTGTTTGAGAGCTCCTACGAGCAGTACTTC
>NA|16|TRBJ2-2|NA|TRBV5-1
CASSLIRGSDTGELFF
TGCGCCAGCAGCTTGATACGGGGGTCGGACACCGGGGAGCTGTTTTTT
>TRBD2|17|TRBJ2-1|NA|TRBV4-3
CASSQSLAGATYNEQFF
TGCGCCAGCAGCCAGTCCTTAGCGGGGGCCACCTACAATGAGCAGTTCTTC
>NA|14|TRBJ2-7|few|TRBV7-9
CASSLEAGKVEQYF
TGTGCCAGCAGCTTAGAGGCAGGGAAGGTCGAGCAGTACTTC
>NA|15|TRBJ2-3|NA|TRBV4-2
CASSQETRSTDTQYF
TGTGCCAGCAGCCAAGAGACCCGGAGCACGGATACGCAGTATTTT
>NA|16|TRBJ2-1|NA|TRBV4-3
CASSQTGTVTYNERFF
TGCGCCAGCAGCCAAACCGGGACGGTAACCTACAATGAGCGGTTCTTC
>NA|16|TRBJ2-2|NA|TRBV10-3
CAISESRGRGTGELFF
TGTGCCATCAGTGAGTCGCGTGGCAGGGGCACCGGGGAGCTGTTTTTT
>NA|13|TRBJ1-2|few|TRBV27
CASSFGGIGGYTF
TGTGCCAGCAGTTTTGGGGGAATCGGTGGCTACACCTTC
>NA|11|TRBJ2-4|NA|TRBV12-3/TRBV12-4
CASSLAHIQYF
TGTGCCAGCAGTTTAGCGCACATTCAGTACTTC
>NA|17|TRBJ2-2|NA|TRBV28
CASSSLGRGADTGELFF
TGTGCCAGCAGTTCCCTTGGAAGGGGGGCGGACACCGGGGAGCTGTTTTTT
>NA|18|TRBJ2-6|many|TRBV7-3
CASSLRGDSYSGANVLTF
TGTGCCAGCAGCTTAAGGGGGGACAGTTACTCTGGGGCCAACGTCCTGACTTTC
>NA|14|TRBJ2-6|NA|TRBV29-1
CSVGKGPGDNVLTF
TGCAGCGTTGGTAAGGGTCCGGGGGACAACGTCCTGACTTTC
>TRBD1|14|TRBJ2-1|NA|TRBV6-5
CAVYSGQGYNEQFF
TGTGCCGTCTATTCGGGACAGGGGTACAATGAGCAGTTCTTC
>NA|14|TRBJ1-4|NA|TRBV6-6
CASRGTGPNEKLFF
TGTGCCAGCAGGGGTACGGGCCCTAATGAAAAACTGTTTTTT
>TRBD1|16|TRBJ2-1|few|TRBV7-8
CASSLVGTGAHNEQFF
TGTGCCAGCAGCTTAGTCGGGACAGGGGCCCACAATGAGCAGTTCTTC
>TRBD1|14|TRBJ2-5|NA|TRBV18
CASSPQGTEETQYF
TGTGCCAGCTCACCCCAGGGGACAGAAGAGACCCAGTACTTC
>NA|13|TRBJ2-3|NA|TRBV6-5
CASRGPNTDTQYF
TGTGCCAGCAGGGGGCCAAACACAGATACGCAGTATTTT
>NA|15|TRBJ2-7|NA|TRBV4-3
CASSQESGRLYEQYF
TGCGCCAGCAGCCAAGAGAGTGGACGGCTGTACGAGCAGTACTTC
>NA|14|TRBJ2-5|NA|TRBV5-1
CASSLEAGQETQYF
TGCGCCAGCAGCTTGGAGGCAGGACAAGAGACCCAGTACTTC
>NA|13|TRBJ2-3|few|TRBV12-5
CASGSGDTDTQYF
TGTGCTAGTGGTTCCGGGGACACAGATACGCAGTATTTT
>NA|12|TRBJ2-5|NA|TRBV28
CASTGVIETQYF
TGTGCCAGCACGGGAGTTATCGAGACCCAGTACTTC
>NA|14|TRBJ2-3|few|TRBV29-1
CSAWTSSRSDTQYF
TGCAGCGCATGGACCTCCTCGCGATCAGATACGCAGTATTTT
>NA|13|TRBJ1-1|NA|TRBV18
CASPPTWNTEAFF
TGTGCCAGCCCACCAACTTGGAACACTGAAGCTTTCTTT
>NA|16|TRBJ2-1|NA|TRBV2
CASSAWGGAAYNEQFF
TGTGCCAGCAGTGCTTGGGGCGGGGCCGCCTACAATGAGCAGTTCTTC
>NA|12|TRBJ2-1|NA|TRBV18
CASSPQRETQFF
TGTGCCAGCTCACCACAGAGGGAGACCCAGTTCTTC
>NA|15|TRBJ2-6|few|TRBV7-7
CASSPLNSGANVLTF
TGTGCTAGCAGCCCCCTTAATTCCGGGGCCAACGTCCTGACTTTC